This TCR beta chain was identified in a study of T cells in Graves' hyperthyroidism and ophthalmopathy. This clonotype was detected a few times. TCR beta CDR3 regions were amplified from RNA. The HTBI primer set drove a first-round RT-PCR of the TCR CDR3. TCRdb reanalysed the multiplex PCR reads using MiXCR and keeps one entry per CDR3 protein. This sample yields around 420,000 distinct CDR3 sequences, of which more than 15% are seen a single time; approximately 7.5% belongs to the top ten. Germline-derived CDR1 and CDR2 are ENHRY and SYGVKD. With 6 bases removed from V and 0 bases from J, the gap between germline ends came to 12 bases. The CDR3 contains 14 residues.

The V and J genes are TRBV10-3 and TRBJ2-7, with D unclear. The TCR comes from a woman younger than 35 with Graves' hyperthyroidism. The specimen was blood. CDR3 amino acids: CAIRVQKSSYEQYF. The CDR3 nucleotides are TGTGCCATCAGAGTCCAGAAGAGCTCCTACGAGCAGTACTTC.